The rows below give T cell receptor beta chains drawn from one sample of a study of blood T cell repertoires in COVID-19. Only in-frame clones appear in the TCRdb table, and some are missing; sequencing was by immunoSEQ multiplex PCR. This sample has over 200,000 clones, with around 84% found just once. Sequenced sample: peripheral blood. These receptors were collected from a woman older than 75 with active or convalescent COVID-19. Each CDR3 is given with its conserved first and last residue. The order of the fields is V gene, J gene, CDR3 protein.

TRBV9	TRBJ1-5	CASSVLAGNQPQHF
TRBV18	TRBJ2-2	CASSPQTGNTGELFF
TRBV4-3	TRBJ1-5	CASSQMFFGGGRNQPQHF
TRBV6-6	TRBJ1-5	CASSGGTGNQPQHF
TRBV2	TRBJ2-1	CASCLDNEQFF
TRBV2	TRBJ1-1	CASSLTGSGAEAFF
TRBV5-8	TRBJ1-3	CASSMDGRNTIYF
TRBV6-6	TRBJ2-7	CASSSPGLASYEQYF
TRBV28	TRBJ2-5	CASSSPGGPSSETQYF
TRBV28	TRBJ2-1	CASSGGAVSYNEQFF
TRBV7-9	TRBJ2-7	CASSLGREYEQYF
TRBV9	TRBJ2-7	CASSVGPARVYEQYF
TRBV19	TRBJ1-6	CASSINRDSPLHF
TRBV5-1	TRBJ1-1	CASSSGTSSRGNTEAFF
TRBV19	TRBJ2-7	CASSMYAGVIYEQYF
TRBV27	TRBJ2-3	CASSLSDEGGRGADTQYF
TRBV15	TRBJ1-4	CATSRGAGQGSTNEKLFF
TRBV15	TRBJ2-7	CATSRDQGDEQYF
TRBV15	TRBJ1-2	CATSRVSTASYGYTF
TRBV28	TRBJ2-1	CASSWAGTGVNEQFF
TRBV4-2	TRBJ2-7	CASSQEDGQGFGEQYF
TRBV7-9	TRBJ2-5	CASSPGQGYRTQYF
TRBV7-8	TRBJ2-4	CASSLGQGALVGAKNIQYF
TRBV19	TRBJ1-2	CASSIDPAGRDGYTF
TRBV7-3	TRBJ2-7	CASSSSGSYEQYF
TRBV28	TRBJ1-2	CASSSYPRGYTF
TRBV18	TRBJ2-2	CASSYYPRGAAGELFF
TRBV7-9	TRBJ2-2	CASSLVGTGETGELFF